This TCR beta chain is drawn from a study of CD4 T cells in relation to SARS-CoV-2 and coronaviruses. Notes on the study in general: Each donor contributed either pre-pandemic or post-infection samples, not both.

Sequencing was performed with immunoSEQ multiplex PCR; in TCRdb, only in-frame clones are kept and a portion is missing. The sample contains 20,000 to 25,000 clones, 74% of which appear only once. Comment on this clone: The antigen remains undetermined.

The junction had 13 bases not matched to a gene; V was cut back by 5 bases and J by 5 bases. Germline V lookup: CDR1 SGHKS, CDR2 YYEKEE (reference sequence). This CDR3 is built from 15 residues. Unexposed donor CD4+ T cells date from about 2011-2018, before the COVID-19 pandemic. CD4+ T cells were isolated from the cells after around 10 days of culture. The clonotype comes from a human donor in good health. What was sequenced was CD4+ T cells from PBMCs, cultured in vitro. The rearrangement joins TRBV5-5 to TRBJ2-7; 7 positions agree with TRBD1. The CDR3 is CASSSPDRSWHEQYF. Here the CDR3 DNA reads TGTGCCAGCAGTTCCCCGGACAGGAGTTGGCACGAGCAGTACTTC.